This TCR beta chain came from a study of shared clonotypes between healthy human individuals. Study context: In total, the donors were two women and a few men aged 18 to 49.

Libraries were prepared by immunoSEQ multiplex PCR; TCRdb keeps only in-frame clonotypes and omits some of them. Of some 2.1 million clones detected, 90% to 95% appear once; the ten largest clones hold more than 0.1%. Looked up from germline, CDR1 is SEHNR and CDR2 is FQNEAQ (reference sequence). V lost 1 base, J lost 4 bases, and 5 bases lay in between. This CDR3 has 14 residues. This rearrangement joins TRBV7-9 to TRBJ2-6, with unresolved D. The receptor's source is a young man in good health. The sequencing sample was made of naive CD4+ T cells sorted from blood. Subset here: CD45RA+ positively selected. CDR3 residues: CASSLVTGANVLTF. CDR3 in DNA: TGTGCCAGCAGCTTAGTTACCGGGGCCAACGTCCTGACTTTC.